This T cell receptor beta chain comes out of a study of CD8+ T cells in alopecia areata. Study overall: For the treated group, dosing was oral tofacitinib at 5 to 10 mg twice daily.

Points on this clone: Its antigen is not known.

Study-level results: Affected scalp, especially in alopecia totalis/universalis, had a higher clonality than normal scalp did.

Reverse transcribed after extraction, RNA yielded cDNA as the sequencing template. The table came from immunoSEQ multiplex PCR; TCRdb's copy has only in-frame clones and leaves some out. The repertoire holds some 130,000 clones, around 50% seen once, with roughly 6.7% in the top ten. Germline V gene lookup returns CDR1 MDHEN and CDR2 SYDVKM. V shed 6 bases and J shed 4 bases, with 22 bases lying between them. CDR3 length equals 17 residues. PBMCs yielded sorted CD4+ and CD8+ T cells. The sequence was obtained from a human donor with alopecia areata. J is TRBJ2-1 and V is TRBV28; a possible D gene is TRBD1 (6 bases). The source was CD4+ T cells sorted from blood, collected at week 0. The CDR3 sequence: CASRGIDRHRPYNEQFF. DNA of the CDR3: TGTGCCAGCAGGGGCATCGACAGGCACAGGCCTTACAATGAGCAGTTCTTC.